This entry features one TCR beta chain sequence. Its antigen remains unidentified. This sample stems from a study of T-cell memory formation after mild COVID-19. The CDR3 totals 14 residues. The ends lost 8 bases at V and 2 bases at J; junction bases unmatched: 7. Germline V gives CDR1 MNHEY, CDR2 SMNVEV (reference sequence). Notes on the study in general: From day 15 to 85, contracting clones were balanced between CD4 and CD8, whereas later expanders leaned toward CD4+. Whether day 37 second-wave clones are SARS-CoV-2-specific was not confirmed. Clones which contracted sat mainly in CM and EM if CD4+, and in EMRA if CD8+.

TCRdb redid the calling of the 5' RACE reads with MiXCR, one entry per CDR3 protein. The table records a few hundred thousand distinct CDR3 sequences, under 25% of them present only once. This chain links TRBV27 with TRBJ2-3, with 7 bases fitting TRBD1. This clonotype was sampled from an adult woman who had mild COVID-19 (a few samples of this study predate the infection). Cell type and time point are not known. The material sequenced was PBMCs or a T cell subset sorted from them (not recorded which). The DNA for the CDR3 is TGTGCCAGCGGCACAGGGGCTTTCACAGATACGCAGTATTTT. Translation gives CASGTGAFTDTQYF.